This T cell receptor (beta chain) was obtained from a study of blood T cell repertoires in COVID-19. TCRdb keeps only in-frame clones here, not all; method: immunoSEQ multiplex PCR. Counted here are hundreds of thousands of clones, approximately 86% occurring once; the ten biggest clones make up over 1.1%. The source is an elderly man with acute or convalescent COVID-19. Sequencing was carried out using peripheral blood.

The CDR3 spells CASSLRGILSNQPQHF. The CDR3 coding sequence is TGTGCCAGCAGTTTACGGGGGATCCTAAGCAATCAGCCCCAGCATTTT. V and J are TRBV28 and TRBJ1-5, with TRBD1 as a possible D gene (5 bases). This CDR3 contains 16 residues. The germline V gene has CDR1 MDHEN and CDR2 SYDVKM. V was trimmed by 2 bases and J by 1 base, leaving 12 bases between them.